These 12 T cell receptor beta chains share one sample of origin, sequenced in a study of T cells in tuberculosis. After thawing and overnight rest, PBMC were stained with GMM-loaded CD1B tetramer, viability dye and anti-CD3 for sorting. The lipid loaded on the CD1B tetramers was C32 glucose monomycolate from Rhodococcus equi. Sequenced by immunoSEQ multiplex PCR; TCRdb stores in-frame clones only, minus some. The repertoire holds tens of thousands of clones, about nine tenths seen once, with under 2.5% in the top ten. Specimen: CD1b-GMM tetramer-negative cells sorted from PBMCs. Receptors were obtained from an adult woman with latent tuberculosis.

The rearrangement joins TRBV11-2 to TRBJ2-5; D perhaps matches TRBD2 (6 bases). TRBJ2-7 explains the end of the DNA better; the J call may be wrong. Germline V gene data show CDR1 as SGHAT and CDR2 as FQNNGV. The CDR3 sequence is 15 residues long. CDR3 in amino acids: CASSPWGDAGYEQYF. The CDR3 DNA reads TGTGCCAGCAGCCCCTGGGGGGACGCGGGGTACGAGCAGTACTTC.

The chain couples TRBV6-1 to TRBJ2-5; a possible D gene is TRBD2 (5 bases). This CDR3 has 14 residues. Germline V gene lookup returns CDR1 MNHNS and CDR2 SASEGT. V shed 2 bases and J shed 5 bases, with 12 bases lying between them. CDR3 nucleotide sequence: TGTGCCAGCAGTGAATTTGTCGAGCGGGAGACCCAGTACTTC. This translates into CASSEFVERETQYF.

The rearrangement links TRBV6-1 to TRBJ1-2; D may be TRBD1 (6 bases). CDR3 length equals 14 residues. Germline loops: CDR1 MNHNS, CDR2 SASEGT. V lost 5 bases and J 6 bases, leaving 16 bases between the germline ends. CDR3 protein: CASSPIGGADGYTF. The CDR3 DNA sequence: TGTGCCAGCAGTCCCATCGGGGGGGCTGATGGCTACACCTTC.

The chain links TRBV5-1 to TRBJ1-2; 9 bases line up with TRBD1. This CDR3 spans 14 amino acids. With 5 bases clipped from V and 4 bases from J, the junction kept 6 bases outside the gene matches. Germline V gene sequence: CDR1 SGHRS, CDR2 YFSETQ. The CDR3 reads CASRTGGSGYGYTF. The DNA of the CDR3 is TGCGCCAGCAGGACAGGGGGAAGTGGCTATGGCTACACCTTC. The full variable domain, its missing parts supplied by reference TRBV5-1 and TRBJ1-2, is KAGVTQTPRYLIKTRGQQVTLSCSPISGHRSVSWYQQTPGQGLQFLFEYFSETQRNKGNFPGRFSGRQFSNSRSEMNVSTLELGDSALYLCASRTGGSGYGYTFGSGTRLTVV.

The chain carries TRBV6-4 and TRBJ2-7, with D tentatively TRBD2 (6 bases). CDR1 is MRHNA, CDR2 SNTAGT, per germline. The CDR3 is made up of 15 amino acids. The V and J ends lost 6 bases and 0 bases respectively, with 15 bases between them. The CDR3 protein is CASRGTWGVSYEQYV. As DNA, the CDR3 is TGTGCCAGCAGGGGGACCTGGGGGGTCTCCTACGAGCAGTACGTC.

V gene TRBV29-1 combines with J gene TRBJ1-1, with 8 bases that match TRBD1. V was clipped by 5 bases and J by 5 bases; unmatched bases: 4. CDR1 and CDR2 (germline): SQVTM, ANQGSEA. The CDR3 extends over 12 amino acids. CDR3 protein: CSVPDRETEAFF. CDR3 nucleotide sequence: TGCAGCGTTCCGGACAGGGAGACTGAAGCTTTCTTT.

This rearrangement joins TRBV6-1 to TRBJ1-5, with D possibly being TRBD1 (6 bases). Looked up from germline, CDR1 is MNHNS and CDR2 is SASEGT. The CDR3 contains 14 residues. Between the trimmed V and J ends, which lost 6 bases and 6 bases, there was a span of 15 bases. In DNA form, the CDR3 reads TGTGCCAGCAGGACAGGTAATTGGGGTCAGCCCCAGCATTTT. Its protein is CASRTGNWGQPQHF.

CDR3 in DNA: TGTGCCAGCAGTTTCCGGACAGGGACGGATGGCTACACCTTC. It specifies CASSFRTGTDGYTF. J is TRBJ1-2 and V is TRBV27, with TRBD1 matching 8 bases. The length of the CDR3 is 14 residues. Germline lookup yields CDR1 MNHEY and CDR2 SMNVEV (reference sequence). Trimming took 3 bases from V and 6 from J; bases not matched to a gene: 6.

The V gene is TRBV5-1, the J gene TRBJ2-2, with 12 nucleotides matching TRBD2. The CDR3 contains 17 residues. Germline CDR1 and CDR2: SGHRS and YFSETQ. Trimming removed 5 bases from V and 4 bases from J; junction bases left unmatched: 9. CDR3 region: CASSRELAGGPTGELFF. In DNA, the CDR3 is TGCGCCAGCAGTCGTGAACTAGCGGGGGGCCCCACCGGGGAGCTGTTTTTT.

In this sample, this clone turned up once. The V and J genes are TRBV30 and TRBJ1-6; 8 bases match TRBD1. J gave up 10 bases and V 0 bases, and 14 bases lay outside the gene matches. Germline lookup yields CDR1 GTSNPN and CDR2 SVGIG (reference sequence). The CDR3 length is 17 residues. This CDR3 is CAWSVLSGAGGWSPLHF. For the CDR3, the DNA is TGTGCCTGGAGTGTACTGTCCGGGGCAGGGGGCTGGTCACCCCTCCACTTT.

The chain joins TRBV7-9 to TRBJ2-7, with a possible D match to TRBD2 (6 bases). The CDR3 sequence is 12 residues long. CDR1 SEHNR and CDR2 FQNEAQ come from the germline V gene (reference sequence). Deletions cut 10 bases from V and 2 bases from J, with 12 bases between. The CDR3 here is CATGLTPYEQYF. The DNA of the CDR3 is TGTGCCACGGGACTGACGCCCTACGAGCAGTACTTC.

The V call is TRBV7-9, the J call TRBJ2-2; D remains unclear. Trimming pared 5 bases from V and 6 bases from J, leaving 7 bases between. Germline values: CDR1 SEHNR, CDR2 FQNEAQ (reference sequence). The CDR3 totals 12 residues. The DNA of the CDR3 is TGTGCCAGCAGCCATGAGGCCGGGGAGCTGTTTTTT. It is translated as CASSHEAGELFF. The full variable domain, with the rest looked up from reference TRBV7-9 and TRBJ2-2, is DTGVSQNPRHKITKRGQNVTFRCDPISEHNRLYWYRQTLGQGPEFLTYFQNEAQLEKSRLLSDRFSAERPKGSFSTLEIQRTEQGDSAMYLCASSHEAGELFFGEGSRLTVL.